The clone carrying this T cell receptor beta chain was recorded a few times. Its specificity is not known. The data were taken from a study of cytomegalovirus exposure and HLA in healthy donors. Study as a whole: A prior analysis found about 120 million unique TCR beta sequences from around 180 million T cells. General study results and limits: Accurate predictions that matched the HLA-A and HLA-B alleles of most subjects were reportedly made from TCR beta sequences. Per published reports, the classifier diagnosed cytomegalovirus status with high specificity and sensitivity.

The PCR made use of 60 Vbeta and 13 Jbeta primers. Only in-frame clones appear in the TCRdb table, and some are missing; sequencing was by immunoSEQ multiplex PCR. The sample has some 120,000 clones, about 8.5% seen once. The J segment lost 3 bases and the V segment lost 3 bases, leaving 6 bases of the junction unmatched. The V gene's germline CDR1 is SGHRS and CDR2 YFSETQ. The CDR3 is made up of 16 amino acids. The TCR was taken from a man aged 35 to 55 in good health and CMV-seronegative. Sequencing was done on a sample of PBMCs. This rearrangement joins TRBV5-1 to TRBJ2-3, with 11 bases aligning to TRBD2. CDR3 residues: CASSSISGGATDTQYF. CDR3 DNA: TGCGCCAGCAGCTCCATTAGCGGGGGGGCTACAGATACGCAGTATTTT.